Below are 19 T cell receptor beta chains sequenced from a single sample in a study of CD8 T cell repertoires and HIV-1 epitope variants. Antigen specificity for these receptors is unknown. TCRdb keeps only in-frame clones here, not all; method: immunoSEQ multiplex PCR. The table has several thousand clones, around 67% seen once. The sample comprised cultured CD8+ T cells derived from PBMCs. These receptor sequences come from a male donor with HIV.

CDR3 coding DNA: TGCGCCTCCCGCGGCGGGTACGAGCAGTACTTC. Translated, it gives CASRGGYEQYF. The chain couples TRBV5-1 to TRBJ2-7; possible D gene TRBD2, 5 bases. CDR1 is SGHRS, CDR2 YFSETQ, per germline. The CDR3 has 11 amino acids. V was cut by 10 bases and J by 4 bases, with 12 bases left in between.

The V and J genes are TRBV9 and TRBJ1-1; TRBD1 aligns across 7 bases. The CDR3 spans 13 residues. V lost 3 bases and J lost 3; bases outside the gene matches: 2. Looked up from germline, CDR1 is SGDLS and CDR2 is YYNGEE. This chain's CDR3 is CASSGTGDTEAFF. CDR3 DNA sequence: TGTGCCAGCAGCGGCACAGGGGACACTGAAGCTTTCTTT.

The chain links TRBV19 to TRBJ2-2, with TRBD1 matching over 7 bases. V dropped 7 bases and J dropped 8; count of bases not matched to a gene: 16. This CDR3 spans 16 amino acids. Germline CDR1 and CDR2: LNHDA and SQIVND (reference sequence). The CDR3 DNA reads TGTGCCAGTAAAGGTTATGCCGGACAGGCGACGGGGGAGCTGTTTTTT. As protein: CASKGYAGQATGELFF.

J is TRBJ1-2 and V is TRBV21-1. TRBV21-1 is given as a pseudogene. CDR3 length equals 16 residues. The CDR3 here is CASSKAPGEVPNGYTF. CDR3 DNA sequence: TGTGCCAGCAGCAAAGCCCCGGGTGAAGTTCCGAATGGCTACACCTTC.

The CDR3 spells CASRLVEGTNTEAFF. The CDR3 nucleotides are TGTGCAAGTCGCTTAGTGGAGGGTACGAACACTGAAGCTTTCTTT. This sequence joins TRBV12-2 and TRBJ1-1. TRBV12-2 is a recognized pseudogene. This CDR3 has 15 residues.

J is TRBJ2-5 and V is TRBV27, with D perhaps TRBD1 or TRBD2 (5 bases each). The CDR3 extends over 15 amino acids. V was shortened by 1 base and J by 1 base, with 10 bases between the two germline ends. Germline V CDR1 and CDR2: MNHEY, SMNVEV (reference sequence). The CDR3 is CASSLWGSLQETQYF. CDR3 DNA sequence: TGTGCCAGCAGTTTATGGGGGTCCCTCCAAGAGACCCAGTACTTC.

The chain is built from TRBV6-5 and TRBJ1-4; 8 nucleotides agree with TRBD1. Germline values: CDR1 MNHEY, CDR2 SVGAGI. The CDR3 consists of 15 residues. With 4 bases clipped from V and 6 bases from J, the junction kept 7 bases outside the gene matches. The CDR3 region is CASSSNMDRDEKLFF. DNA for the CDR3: TGTGCCAGCAGTTCCAATATGGACAGGGATGAAAAACTGTTTTTT.

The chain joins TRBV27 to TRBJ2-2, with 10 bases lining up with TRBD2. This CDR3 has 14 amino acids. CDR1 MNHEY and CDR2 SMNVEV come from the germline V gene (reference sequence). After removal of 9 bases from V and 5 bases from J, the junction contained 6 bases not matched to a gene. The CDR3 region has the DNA TGTGCCAGTGAGCCTAGCGGGAGAACCGGGGAGCTGTTTTTT. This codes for CASEPSGRTGELFF.

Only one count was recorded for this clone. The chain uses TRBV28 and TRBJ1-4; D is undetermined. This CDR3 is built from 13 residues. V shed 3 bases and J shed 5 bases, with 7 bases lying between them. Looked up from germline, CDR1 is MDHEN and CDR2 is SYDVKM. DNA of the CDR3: TGTGCCAGCAGTTTGACACGGAATGAAAAACTGTTTTTT. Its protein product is CASSLTRNEKLFF.

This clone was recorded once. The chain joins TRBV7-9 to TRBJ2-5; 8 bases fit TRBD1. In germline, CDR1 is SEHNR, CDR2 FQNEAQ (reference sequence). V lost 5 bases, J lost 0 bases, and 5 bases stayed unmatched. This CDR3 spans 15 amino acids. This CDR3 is CASSPDRANQETQYF. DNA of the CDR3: TGTGCCAGCAGCCCGGACAGGGCAAACCAAGAGACCCAGTACTTC.

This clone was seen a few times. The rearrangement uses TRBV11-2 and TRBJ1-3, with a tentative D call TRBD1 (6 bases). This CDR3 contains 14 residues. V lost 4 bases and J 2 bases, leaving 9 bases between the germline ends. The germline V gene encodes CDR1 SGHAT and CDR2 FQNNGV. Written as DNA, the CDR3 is TGTGCCAGCAGCTCGGCAGGGGCTGGAAACACCATATATTTT. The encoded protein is CASSSAGAGNTIYF. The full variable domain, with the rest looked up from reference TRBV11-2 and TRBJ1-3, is EAGVAQSPRYKIIEKRQSVAFWCNPISGHATLYWYQQILGQGPKLLIQFQNNGVVDDSQLPKDRFSAERLKGVDSTLKIQPAKLEDSAVYLCASSSAGAGNTIYFGEGSWLTVV.

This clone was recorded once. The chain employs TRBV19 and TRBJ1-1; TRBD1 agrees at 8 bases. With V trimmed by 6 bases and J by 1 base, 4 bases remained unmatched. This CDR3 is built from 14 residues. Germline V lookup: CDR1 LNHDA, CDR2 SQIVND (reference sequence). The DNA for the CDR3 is TGTGCCAGTAGGACAGGGGTGCGGAACACTGAAGCTTTCTTT. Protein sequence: CASRTGVRNTEAFF. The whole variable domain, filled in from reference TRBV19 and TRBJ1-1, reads DGGITQSPKYLFRKEGQNVTLSCEQNLNHDAMYWYRQDPGQGLRLIYYSQIVNDFQKGDIAEGYSVSREKKESFPLTVTSAQKNPTAFYLCASRTGVRNTEAFFGQGTRLTVV.

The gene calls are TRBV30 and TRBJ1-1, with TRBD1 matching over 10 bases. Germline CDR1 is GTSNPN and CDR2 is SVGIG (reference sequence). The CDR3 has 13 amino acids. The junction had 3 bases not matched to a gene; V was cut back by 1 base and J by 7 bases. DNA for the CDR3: TGTGCCTGGAGTGCAGGGACAGGGGATGAAGCTTTCTTT. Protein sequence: CAWSAGTGDEAFF. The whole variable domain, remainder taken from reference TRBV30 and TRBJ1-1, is SQTIHQWPATLVQPVGSPLSLECTVEGTSNPNLYWYRQAAGRGLQLLFYSVGIGQISSEVPQNLSASRPQDRQFILSSKKLLLSDSGFYLCAWSAGTGDEAFFGQGTRLTVV.

CDR3 coding DNA: TGTGCCAGCAGATCTGGACTAGCGGGGGCAGATACGCAGTATTTT. Its protein product is CASRSGLAGADTQYF. J is TRBJ2-3 and V is TRBV11-2; the match to TRBD2 covers 13 bases. The CDR3 consists of 15 residues. Germline V lookup: CDR1 SGHAT, CDR2 FQNNGV. Losses at the gene ends were 6 bases for V and 4 bases for J; bases not matched to a gene: 4.

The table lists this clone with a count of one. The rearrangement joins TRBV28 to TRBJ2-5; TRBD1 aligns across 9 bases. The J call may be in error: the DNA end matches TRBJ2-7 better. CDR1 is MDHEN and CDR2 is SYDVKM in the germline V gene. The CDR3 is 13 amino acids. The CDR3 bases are TGTGCCAGCAGCCGGGACAGGGTAAACGAGCAGTACTTC. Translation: CASSRDRVNEQYF.

This CDR3 reads CASSLNRGKLFF. The DNA of the CDR3 is TGTGCCAGCAGCCTGAACAGGGGGAAACTGTTTTTT. V usage is TRBV5-4 and J usage is TRBJ1-4; TRBD1 aligns across 8 bases. Germline lookup yields CDR1 SGHNT and CDR2 YYREEE (reference sequence). J lost 11 bases, V lost 4 bases, and 4 bases had no gene match. This CDR3 is 12 amino acids long.

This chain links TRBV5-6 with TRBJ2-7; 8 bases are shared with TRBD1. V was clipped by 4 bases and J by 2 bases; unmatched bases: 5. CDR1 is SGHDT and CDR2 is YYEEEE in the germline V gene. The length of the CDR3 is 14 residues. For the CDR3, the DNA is TGTGCCAGCAGCGGGGGACAGGCCCCCTACGAGCAGTACTTC. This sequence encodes CASSGGQAPYEQYF.

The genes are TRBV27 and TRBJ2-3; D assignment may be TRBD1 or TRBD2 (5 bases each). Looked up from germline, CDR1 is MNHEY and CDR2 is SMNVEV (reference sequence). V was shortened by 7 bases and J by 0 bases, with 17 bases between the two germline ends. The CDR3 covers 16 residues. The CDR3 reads CASTSGRWGSTDTQYF. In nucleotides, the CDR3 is TGTGCCAGCACATCGGGCCGATGGGGGAGCACAGATACGCAGTATTTT.

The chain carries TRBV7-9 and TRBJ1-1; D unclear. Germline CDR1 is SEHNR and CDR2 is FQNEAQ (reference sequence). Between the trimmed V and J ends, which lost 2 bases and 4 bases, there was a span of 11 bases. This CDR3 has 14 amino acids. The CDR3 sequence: CASSLLSPGTEAFF. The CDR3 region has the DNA TGTGCCAGCAGCTTACTGAGTCCGGGCACTGAAGCTTTCTTT. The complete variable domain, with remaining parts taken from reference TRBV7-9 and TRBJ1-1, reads DTGVSQNPRHKITKRGQNVTFRCDPISEHNRLYWYRQTLGQGPEFLTYFQNEAQLEKSRLLSDRFSAERPKGSFSTLEIQRTEQGDSAMYLCASSLLSPGTEAFFGQGTRLTVV.